This T cell receptor beta chain was captured by sequencing in a study of shared clonotypes between healthy human individuals. Study in general: With ages of 18 to 49, the donors were two women and three men. Study-wide results and limits: The diversity represented, both genetic and in exposure history, was limited by few donors. Collection of samples was limited to blood; tissue repertoires likely differ.

TCRdb keeps only in-frame clones here, not all; method: immunoSEQ multiplex PCR. The table records roughly 490,000 clones, around 80% of them present only once. Deletions cut 6 bases from V and 4 bases from J, with 18 bases between. Germline V gives CDR1 MRHNA, CDR2 SNTAGT. This CDR3 spans 15 amino acids. As concerns this clone: Antigen unknown.

The sequence was collected from a woman aged 40 to 50 in good health. Some clones in this sample may be carry-over from other donors' samples. The sequenced sample was PBMCs. The gene calls are TRBV6-4 and TRBJ1-2; D is perhaps TRBD1 (5 bases). The CDR3 sequence: CASSPTGGRSYGYTF. CDR3 coding DNA: TGTGCCAGCAGCCCAACGGGGGGACGGTCCTATGGCTACACCTTC.